This TCR beta chain derives from a study of shared clonotypes between healthy human individuals. Whole-study results and caveats: Inspection by rarefaction showed sorted-subset sequencing to be incomplete despite large depth. A handful of donors had around 5.2% of their naive CD4 clonotypes in common.

Germline CDR1 SGHDN, CDR2 FVKESK. Trimming removed 4 bases at V and 0 bases at J, with 6 bases between. The CDR3 contains 13 residues. As regards this clone: The target antigen is unknown.

Assay: immunoSEQ multiplex PCR; the TCRdb copy retains only in-frame clones and omits some. The sample contains hundreds of thousands of clones, 97% of which appear only once. Only Caucasian adults living in Nashville, Tennessee served as donors. This receptor was obtained from a woman aged 30 to 39 in good health. Sequencing was done on a sample of naive CD4+ T cells sorted from blood. As for subset: CD45RA+ positively selected. The rearrangement joins TRBV14 to TRBJ1-1; no clear D. CDR3 sequence reads: CASSRGMNTEAFF. In DNA, the CDR3 is TGTGCCAGCAGCCGAGGAATGAACACTGAAGCTTTCTTT.